This TCR beta chain was captured by sequencing in a study of OX40 agonist ivuxolimab in advanced cancers. Germline CDR1 and CDR2: SGHRS and YFSETQ. The CDR3 has 14 residues. After removal of 5 bases from V and 4 bases from J, the junction contained 5 bases not matched to a gene. The table lists this clone with a count of one. The method was immunoSEQ multiplex PCR; TCRdb's version includes in-frame clones alone and lacks a portion of them. The sample contains about 53,000 clones, approximately 88% of which appear only once. Material: CD4+ or CD8+ T cells sorted from blood, obtained in a trial of the OX40 agonist ivuxolimab. V gene TRBV5-1 combines with J gene TRBJ2-3; 9 bases line up with TRBD1. The TCR was taken from an adult with an advanced solid tumor such as melanoma, head and neck, liver or kidney cancer. The CDR3 DNA reads as TGCGCCAGCAGTAGGACAGGGGTCGCAGATACGCAGTATTTT. Its translation: CASSRTGVADTQYF.